The entry that follows covers one T cell receptor beta chain sequence. Its target antigen remains unknown. No clone much larger than this one lies a single base away; base qualities are absent. A distance of 7 bases separates the germline ends of V and J, which lose 7 bases and 4 bases respectively. The germline V gene (reference sequence) specifies SEHNR as CDR1 and FQNEAQ as CDR2. The CDR3, from cysteine to phenylalanine, totals 11 residues. CDR3 DNA only is kept here, 33 bases in frame from base 1. This entry is derived from a study of shared clonotypes between healthy human individuals (dated by TCRdb to the early 2020s). Regarding the complete study: The cohort included three men and two women between 18 and 49 years of age. Different laboratories and diverse techniques were used to prepare libraries and sequence TCR repertoires, to increase sequencing depth and limit assay-specific biases. Blood TCR repertoires of five healthy adults were deeply sequenced to estimate repertoire size and the extent of clonotype sharing between individuals. Between about 0.9 and 9 billion PBMCs per donor were obtained by leukapheresis. For each donor, CD4 naive and CD4 memory were each run on three plates, CD8 naive on two plates, and CD8 memory on one plate. Findings and caveats that apply to the study as a whole: Even with the large sequencing depth, rarefaction of the sorted-subset datasets indicated that sequencing was incomplete. Clonotypes shared by all four sorted-subset donors showed higher generation probabilities than non-shared clonotypes. Sampling was restricted to blood, and TCR repertoires in tissue are likely to differ from TCR repertoires in blood. Sharing across four donors was observed for about 5% of naive CD4, 3% to 3.5% of naive CD8, roughly 2.4% of memory CD4, and roughly 0.4% of memory CD8 clonotypes. Estimated clonotype richness was generally larger for naive than for memory subsets. Pairwise subsampling led to the expectation that sequencing depth would affect the degree of clonotype sharing among donors. Because the study included a small number of donors, the genetic and exposure-history diversity represented was limited.

TCR CDR3 regions were amplified from genomic DNA by multiplex PCR using the deep immunoSEQ assay. Genomic DNA extracted from each cell subset was distributed evenly over all wells of several immunoSEQ 96-well plates, and each plate served as one replicate. Each replicate PCR for sorted subsets received 200 ng genomic DNA, equal to tens of thousands of T cell genomes. The purified libraries were quantified using a Qubit 3.0 fluorometer, sized with a Bioanalyzer 2100, and then quantified again using the KAPA Library Quantification kit. Every immunoSEQ 96-well plate was sequenced on a dedicated single-read 150-cycle Illumina NextSeq 550 flow cell. Turning to the authors' computational methods: Because the immunoSEQ output held only junctional sequences and lacked quality scores, the filtering could not match the filtering applied to full-length reads. Sequences were annotated with PyIR, a Python wrapper for IgBLAST v1.9, and V/J genes and CDR3 were assigned using IMGT germline references. Reads were removed for weak V/J assignments (E-value above 1e-6), missing CDR3, stop codons, out-of-frame junctions, or ambiguous translated residues. V3J clonotypes were defined as sequences sharing the same inferred V gene, J gene, and CDR3 amino acid sequence. Percentage overlap between repertoires was calculated by dividing the number of shared unique clonotypes by the size of the smaller repertoire. Richness of each repertoire was evaluated using RTK rarefaction, the Chao1 estimator, and Recon v2.1 estimates of unobserved clonotypes. Generation probabilities were computed with OLGA for all TCRbeta clonotypes obtained by the gDNA method from several donors. Drawn from immuneACCESS, this table holds only the in-frame rearrangements with V and J called that TCRdb kept. Clones are partly lost; checked studies trace under half to an unresolved V gene and leave the rest unexplained. The DNA was the basis for D and trimming; V, J and clone size are from that table. Present in this sample are 900,000 to 1,200,000 clones, more than 75% of which were seen just once. The ten largest clones add up to 0.55% to 0.7% of the sample.

The donors were healthy, HIV-negative adults with no recently reported acute infections or vaccinations. All donors were Caucasian adults living in Nashville, Tennessee, USA. CD4+ T cells were enriched by magnetic negative selection; naive cells were then positively selected on CD45RA, and the negative fraction formed the memory subset. After blood collection by leukapheresis, PBMCs were isolated using Ficoll-Histopaque density gradient centrifugation and then cryopreserved in the vapor phase of liquid nitrogen. Purity and quantity of every magnetically sorted T cell population were checked by analytical flow cytometry. Genomic DNA was isolated from every sorted fraction and measured by UV absorbance on a Nanodrop 2000c.

The rearranged segments are TRBV7-9 and TRBJ2-5; no confident D gene assignment can be made. This clonotype was sampled from a man between 18 and 29 years old in good health. Some clones in this sample may be carry-over from other donors' samples. The sample was memory CD4+ T cells from PBMCs. The cell subset or site label on this specimen signifies: CD45RA-negative fraction. The CDR3 in this case is CASKLLETQYF. The nucleotides read TGTGCCAGCAAACTCCTAGAGACCCAGTACTTC.